Shown below are 8 T cell receptor beta chains from a single sample sequenced in a study of shared clonotypes between healthy human individuals. The table came from immunoSEQ multiplex PCR; TCRdb's copy has only in-frame clones and leaves some out. Of some 2,000,000 clones in the sample, under 97% were seen once. Material: naive CD4+ T cells sorted from blood. Subset noted: CD45RA+ positively selected. These receptors all stem from a young man in good health.

The chain links TRBV4-1 to TRBJ2-2, with TRBD1 matching over 8 bases. V shed 7 bases and J 2 bases; nucleotides not matched to a gene: 6. This CDR3 has 15 amino acids. CDR1 and CDR2 from the germline V gene are MGHRA and YSYEKL. CDR3 coding DNA: TGCGCCAGCAAAGGACAGGGTTATAACACCGGGGAGCTGTTTTTT. Encoded protein: CASKGQGYNTGELFF.

CDR3 DNA: TGCGCCAGCAGTGAGACCTACAGGGTCGGTGAAGCTTTCTTT. Protein product: CASSETYRVGEAFF. V is TRBV10-1 and J is TRBJ1-1, with D possibly TRBD1 on 6 matching bases. The V gene lost 2 bases and the J gene lost 7 bases, with 14 bases spanning the gap. Germline V gene data show CDR1 as WNHNN and CDR2 as SYGVQD (reference sequence). This CDR3 comprises 14 residues.

Of note for this clone: Additional DNA sequences in this sample encode the identical CDR3. The chain couples TRBV10-3 to TRBJ2-7; D not resolved. Germline CDR1 reads ENHRY; CDR2 reads SYGVKD. The V gene lost 3 bases and the J gene lost 1 base, with 7 bases spanning the gap. The CDR3 is 13 amino acids. CDR3 in DNA: TGTGCCATCAGTGATGGGTATTCCTACGAGCAGTACTTC. It encodes CAISDGYSYEQYF.

The chain carries TRBV9 and TRBJ2-7, with 11 bases matching TRBD2. Losses at the gene ends were 1 base for V and 4 bases for J; bases not matched to a gene: 16. Germline loops: CDR1 SGDLS, CDR2 YYNGEE. The CDR3 is 19 amino acids. CDR3 protein: CASSVRITPSGRWEYEQYF. Written as DNA, the CDR3 is TGTGCCAGCAGCGTAAGAATAACCCCTAGCGGGAGGTGGGAATACGAGCAGTACTTC.

The CDR3 region is CASSPPDGQGFVDTQYF. CDR3 sequence (DNA): TGTGCCAGCAGTCCTCCCGACGGACAGGGGTTTGTCGATACGCAGTATTTT. The chain carries TRBV21-1 and TRBJ2-3; the table calls TRBD1, which could not be checked here. TRBV21-1 constitutes a pseudogene. CDR3 length: 17 amino acids.

The chain employs TRBV5-1 and TRBJ1-5, with D tentatively TRBD1 (5 bases). Between the trimmed V and J ends, which lost 0 bases and 0 bases, there was a span of 7 bases. There are 15 residues in the CDR3. Germline V lookup: CDR1 SGHRS, CDR2 YFSETQ. The CDR3 DNA reads as TGCGCCAGCAGCTTGGACGACAGTAGCAATCAGCCCCAGCATTTT. It yields the protein CASSLDDSSNQPQHF.

On this clone: Other DNA sequences in the same sample also yield this CDR3. The rearrangement uses TRBV30 and TRBJ1-3, with D unresolved. V was pared by 0 bases and J by 0 bases, with 9 bases between. Germline-derived CDR1 and CDR2 are GTSNPN and SVGIG (reference sequence). CDR3 length: 15 amino acids. The CDR3 is CAWSVSLNSGNTIYF. The CDR3 DNA reads TGTGCCTGGAGTGTATCCCTCAACTCTGGAAACACCATATATTTT.

V gene TRBV6-1 combines with J gene TRBJ1-1, with 7 bases aligning to TRBD1. CDR1 MNHNS and CDR2 SASEGT come from the germline V gene. The V gene end was trimmed by 7 bases and the J gene end by 1 base; junction bases not matched to a gene: 9. The CDR3 spans 15 residues. The CDR3 region is CASNGGQLTNTEAFF. DNA for the CDR3: TGTGCCAGCAACGGGGGACAGCTCACGAACACTGAAGCTTTCTTT.